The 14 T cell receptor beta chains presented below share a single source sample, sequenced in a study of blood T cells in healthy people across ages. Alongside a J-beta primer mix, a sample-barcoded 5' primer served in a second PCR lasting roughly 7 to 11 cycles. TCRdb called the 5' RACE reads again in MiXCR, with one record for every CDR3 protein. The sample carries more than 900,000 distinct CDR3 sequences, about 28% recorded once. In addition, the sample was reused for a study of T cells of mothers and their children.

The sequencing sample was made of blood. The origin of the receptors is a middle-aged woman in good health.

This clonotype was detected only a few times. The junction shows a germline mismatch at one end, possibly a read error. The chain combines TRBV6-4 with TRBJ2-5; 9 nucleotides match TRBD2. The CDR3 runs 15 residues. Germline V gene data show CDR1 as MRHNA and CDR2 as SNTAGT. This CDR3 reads CPSSDQAGGQETQYF. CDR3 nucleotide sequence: TGTCCCAGTAGTGACCAAGCGGGGGGCCAAGAGACCCAGTACTTC.

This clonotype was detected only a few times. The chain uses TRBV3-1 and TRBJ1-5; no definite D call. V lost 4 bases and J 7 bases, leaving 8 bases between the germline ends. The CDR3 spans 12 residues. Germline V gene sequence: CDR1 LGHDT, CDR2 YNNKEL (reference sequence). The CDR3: CASSREGQPQHF. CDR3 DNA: TGTGCCAGCAGCCGAGAGGGCCAGCCCCAGCATTTT.

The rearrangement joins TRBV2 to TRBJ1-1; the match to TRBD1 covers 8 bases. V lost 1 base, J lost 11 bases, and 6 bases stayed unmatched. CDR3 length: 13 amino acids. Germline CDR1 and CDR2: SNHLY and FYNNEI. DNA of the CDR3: TGTGCCAGCAGTGAAGGACAGGGGCTCTCGGCTTTCTTT. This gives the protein CASSEGQGLSAFF. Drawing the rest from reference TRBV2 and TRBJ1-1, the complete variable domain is EPEVTQTPSHQVTQMGQEVILRCVPISNHLYFYWYRQILGQKVEFLVSFYNNEISEKSEIFDDQFSVERPDGSNFTLKIRSTKLEDSAMYFCASSEGQGLSAFFGQGTRLTVV.

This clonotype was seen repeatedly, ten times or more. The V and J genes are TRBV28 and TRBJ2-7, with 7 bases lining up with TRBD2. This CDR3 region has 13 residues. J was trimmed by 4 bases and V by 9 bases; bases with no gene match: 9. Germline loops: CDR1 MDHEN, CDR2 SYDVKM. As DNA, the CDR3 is TGTGCCAGTCGGGGAGGGAATCCATACGAGCAGTACTTC. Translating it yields CASRGGNPYEQYF.

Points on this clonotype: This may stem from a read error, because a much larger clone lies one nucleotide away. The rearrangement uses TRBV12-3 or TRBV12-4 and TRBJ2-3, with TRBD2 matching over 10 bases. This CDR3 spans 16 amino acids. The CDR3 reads CASSFLAGDGTDAQYF. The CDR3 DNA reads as TGTGCCAGCAGTTTCCTAGCGGGGGACGGCACAGATGCGCAGTATTTT.

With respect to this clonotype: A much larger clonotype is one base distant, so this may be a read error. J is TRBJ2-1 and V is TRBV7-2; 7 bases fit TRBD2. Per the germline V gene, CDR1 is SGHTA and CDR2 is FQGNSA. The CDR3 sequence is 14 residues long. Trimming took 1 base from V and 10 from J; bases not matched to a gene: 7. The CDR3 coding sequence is TGTGCCAGCAGCTTAGTGGCTGGGGGGGTCGAGCAGTTCTTC. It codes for CASSLVAGGVEQFF.

Here the CDR3 reads CASSDSRVTVNTEAFF. CDR3 sequence (DNA): TGTGCCAGCAGTGATTCCCGGGTGACAGTGAACACTGAAGCTTTCTTT. The chain uses TRBV6-1 and TRBJ1-1; a weak D match, TRBD1 (5 bases). CDR1 is MNHNS and CDR2 is SASEGT in the germline V gene. With 3 bases removed from V and 0 bases from J, the gap between germline ends came to 14 bases. The CDR3 length is 16 residues.

The CDR3, as DNA: TGTGCCAGCAGGGGGGACAGGTTTACTAATGAAAAACTGTTTTTT. It codes for CASRGDRFTNEKLFF. V is TRBV28 and J is TRBJ1-4; 8 bases match TRBD1. Germline V gives CDR1 MDHEN, CDR2 SYDVKM. This CDR3 is built from 15 residues. Trimming took 6 bases from V and 2 from J; bases not matched to a gene: 5.

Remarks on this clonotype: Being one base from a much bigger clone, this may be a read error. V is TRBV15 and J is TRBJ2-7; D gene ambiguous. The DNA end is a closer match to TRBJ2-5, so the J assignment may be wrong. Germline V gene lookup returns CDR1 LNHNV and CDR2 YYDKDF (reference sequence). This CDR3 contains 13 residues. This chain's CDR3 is CATSRTRLGTQYF. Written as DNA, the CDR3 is TGTGCCACCAGTAGGACCCGCTTGGGGACCCAGTACTTC.

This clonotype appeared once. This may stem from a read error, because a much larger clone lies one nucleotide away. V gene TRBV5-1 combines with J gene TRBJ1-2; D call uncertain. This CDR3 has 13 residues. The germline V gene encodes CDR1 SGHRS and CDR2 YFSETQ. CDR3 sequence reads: CVSSRGRIYGYTF. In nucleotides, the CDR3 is TGCGTCAGCAGCAGAGGACGGATCTATGGCTACACCTTC.

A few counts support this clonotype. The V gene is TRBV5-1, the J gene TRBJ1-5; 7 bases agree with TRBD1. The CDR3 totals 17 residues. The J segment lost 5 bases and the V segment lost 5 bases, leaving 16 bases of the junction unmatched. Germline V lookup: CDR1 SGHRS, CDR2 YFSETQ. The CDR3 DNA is TGCGCCAGCAGATTTGGGAGGGAGGGGGCGAAGGATCAGCCCCAGCATTTT. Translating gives CASRFGREGAKDQPQHF.

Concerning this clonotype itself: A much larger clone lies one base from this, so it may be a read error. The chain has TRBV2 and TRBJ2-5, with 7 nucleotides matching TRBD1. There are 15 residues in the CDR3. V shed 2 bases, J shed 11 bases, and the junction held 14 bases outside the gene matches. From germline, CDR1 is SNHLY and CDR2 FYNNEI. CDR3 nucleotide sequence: TGTGCCAGCAGTGAACCAGGGTTAGGGGGCAATGAGCAGTACTTC. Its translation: CASSEPGLGGNEQYF. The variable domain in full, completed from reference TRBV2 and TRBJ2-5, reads EPEVTQTPSHQVTQMGQEVILRCVPISNHLYFYWYRQILGQKVEFLVSFYNNEISEKSEIFDDQFSVERPDGSNFTLKIRSTKLEDSAMYFCASSEPGLGGNEQYFGPGTRLLVL.

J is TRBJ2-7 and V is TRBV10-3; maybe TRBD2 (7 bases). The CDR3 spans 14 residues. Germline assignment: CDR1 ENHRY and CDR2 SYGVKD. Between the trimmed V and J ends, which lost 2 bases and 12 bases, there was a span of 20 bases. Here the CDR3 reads CAISEIRGGETRYF. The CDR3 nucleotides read TGTGCCATCAGTGAGATAAGGGGGGGAGAGACCCGGTACTTC.

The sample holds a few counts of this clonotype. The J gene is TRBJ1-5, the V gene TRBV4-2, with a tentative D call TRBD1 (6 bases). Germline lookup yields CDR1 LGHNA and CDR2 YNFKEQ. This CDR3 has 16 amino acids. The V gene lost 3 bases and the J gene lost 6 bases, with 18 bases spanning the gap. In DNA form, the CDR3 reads TGTGCCAGCAGCCATTTTCAGGGGCAAGGGACTCAGCCCCAGCATTTT. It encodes CASSHFQGQGTQPQHF.